The following is a TCR beta chain sequence with its context. As yet, its antigen is unknown. A second PCR, run for roughly 7 to 12 cycles, used a sample-barcoded 5' primer plus a J-beta primer mix. From the 5' RACE reads, TCRdb called clonotypes with MiXCR, one entry per CDR3 protein. Found here are more than 600,000 distinct CDR3 sequences, roughly 25% of them singletons; the top ten hold 9.4%. The sample is drawn from a study of blood T cells in healthy people across ages. Broader study findings: Per-million-T-cell TCR beta diversity fell roughly linearly with age. There were more naive CD4+ cells and higher diversity in long-lived donors than in aged donors.

Trimming pared 4 bases from V and 3 bases from J, leaving 19 bases between. The germline V gene encodes CDR1 ENHRY and CDR2 SYGVKD. The CDR3 is 16 amino acids. The same sample was also used in a study of T cells of mothers and their children. Per that paper: Addition of sample barcodes and 2-4 random nucleotides occurred through the M1S primer of the second PCR.

This sequence was found in a boy under 18 in good health. Specimen: blood. V usage is TRBV10-3 and J usage is TRBJ2-7; perhaps TRBD2 as D (7 bases). The CDR3 spells CAISALPGGDSYEQYF. The CDR3 DNA reads TGTGCCATCAGTGCCCTCCCGGGGGGCGACAGCTACGAGCAGTACTTC.